A single sample is the source of the 25 T cell receptor beta chains below, sequenced in a study of blood T cell repertoires in COVID-19. The table came from immunoSEQ multiplex PCR; TCRdb's copy has only in-frame clones and leaves some out. The sample has a few hundred thousand clones, roughly 80% seen once. Sequenced material: peripheral blood. All receptors come from an elderly man with acute or convalescent COVID-19.

This chain links TRBV6-5 with TRBJ2-7; D may be TRBD2 (5 bases). CDR3 length: 13 amino acids. V lost 6 bases and J lost 3, with 12 bases in between. Germline loops: CDR1 MNHEY, CDR2 SVGAGI. The CDR3 DNA reads TGTGCCAGCAGCAGGACTGTGGACTACGAGCAGTACTTC. As protein: CASSRTVDYEQYF.

This clone was picked up one time. This rearrangement joins TRBV3-1 (or the pseudogene TRBV3-2) to TRBJ2-5; D perhaps matches TRBD2 (6 bases). Deletions cut 4 bases from V and 5 bases from J, with 14 bases between. CDR1 is LGHDT and CDR2 is YNNKEL in the germline V gene (reference sequence). The CDR3 has 14 residues. CDR3 protein: CASSLSGGWETQYF. The DNA of the CDR3 is TGTGCCAGCAGCCTCTCTGGGGGGTGGGAGACCCAGTACTTC.

The CDR3 nucleotides are TGCAGTGCTAGTCCGGGGGAGGTAGAAAAACTGTTTTTT. Translating it yields CSASPGEVEKLFF. This chain joins TRBV20-1 and TRBJ1-4; D is perhaps TRBD1 (5 bases). The CDR3 has 13 amino acids. Between the trimmed V and J ends, which lost 3 bases and 8 bases, there was a span of 13 bases. CDR1 and CDR2 (germline): DFQATT, SNEGSKA (reference sequence).

The J gene is TRBJ2-7, the V gene TRBV13, with 7 bases matching TRBD2. The CDR3 is made up of 15 amino acids. J lost 0 bases, V lost 5 bases, and 7 bases had no gene match. In germline, CDR1 is PRHDT, CDR2 FYEKMQ (reference sequence). CDR3 region: CASSRDYRSSYEQYF. The CDR3, as DNA: TGTGCCAGCAGCCGGGACTACCGTAGCTCCTACGAGCAGTACTTC.

The rearrangement links TRBV12-5 to TRBJ1-5; 12 positions agree with TRBD1. The CDR3 spans 17 residues. V shed 4 bases and J 6 bases; nucleotides not matched to a gene: 10. Germline V gives CDR1 LGHNT, CDR2 FRNRAP. The CDR3 loop reads CASGSTGDRGLSQPQHF. The CDR3 bases are TGTGCTAGTGGTTCTACGGGGGACAGGGGGCTAAGTCAGCCCCAGCATTTT.

V gene TRBV12-3 or TRBV12-4 combines with J gene TRBJ1-6; no clear D gene. This CDR3 contains 11 residues. V was cut by 6 bases and J by 17 bases, with 14 bases left in between. The CDR3 loop reads CASSREGNIHF. The CDR3 DNA reads TGTGCCAGCAGCCGGGAGGGTAATATCCACTTT.

The chain is built from TRBV6-5 and TRBJ1-4; 9 bases agree with TRBD1. Trimming at V came to 6 bases and at J to 10 bases, leaving 12 bases not matched to a gene. Germline-derived CDR1 and CDR2 are MNHEY and SVGAGI. The CDR3 is 15 residues long. CDR3 DNA sequence: TGTGCCAGCAGGACCCCCGGGACAGGGAGGGGAAAACTGTTTTTT. It encodes CASRTPGTGRGKLFF.

The DNA for the CDR3 is TGTGCCAGCAGCCAAGGCAGGGGAACTAGCAATCAGCCCCAGCATTTT. Its protein product is CASSQGRGTSNQPQHF. The chain couples TRBV3-1 (or the pseudogene TRBV3-2) to TRBJ1-5, with D possibly TRBD1 on 6 matching bases. CDR1 LGHDT and CDR2 YNNKEL come from the germline V gene (reference sequence). The CDR3 loop spans 16 amino acids. Between the trimmed V and J ends, which lost 1 base and 0 bases, there was a span of 10 bases.

The V and J genes are TRBV28 and TRBJ1-4; TRBD1 matches at 10 bases. Germline trimming cut 5 bases from V and 3 bases from J; bases unmatched to any gene: 6. The CDR3 is 16 residues long. Germline CDR1 MDHEN, CDR2 SYDVKM. CDR3 region: CASSARQGASNEKLFF. The CDR3 DNA is TGTGCCAGCAGTGCCCGACAGGGGGCGTCTAATGAAAAACTGTTTTTT.

This rearrangement joins TRBV2 to TRBJ2-1; TRBD1 matches 7 bases. CDR3 length: 14 amino acids. The germline gives CDR1 SNHLY, CDR2 FYNNEI. V was clipped by 5 bases and J by 8 bases; unmatched bases: 9. The CDR3 nucleotides read TGTGCCAGCAGTACAGGGGAGTATAGGGATGAGCAGTTCTTC. Amino acids: CASSTGEYRDEQFF.

This clone was observed a single time. The V gene is TRBV7-3, the J gene TRBJ2-7; the D gene is possibly TRBD2 (6 bases). V was trimmed by 5 bases and J by 3 bases, leaving 11 bases between them. Germline-derived CDR1 and CDR2 are SGHTA and FQGTGA. The CDR3 runs to 13 residues. This CDR3 reads CASSPRGFYEQYF. The CDR3, as DNA: TGTGCCAGCAGCCCACGGGGGTTCTACGAGCAGTACTTC. The full variable domain, its missing parts supplied by reference TRBV7-3 and TRBJ2-7, is GAGVSQTPSNKVTEKGKYVELRCDPISGHTALYWYRQSLGQGPEFLIYFQGTGAADDSGLPNDRFFAVRPEGSVSTLKIQRTERGDSAVYLCASSPRGFYEQYFGPGTRLTVT.

The chain is built from TRBV4-1 and TRBJ2-1; TRBD1 matches at 8 bases. CDR3 length: 15 residues. Trimming cost V 3 bases and J 4 bases; bases outside gene matches: 5. CDR1 is MGHRA, CDR2 YSYEKL, per germline. CDR3 nucleotides: TGCGCCAGCAGCCAGCAGGGGGCAGGGTACAATGAGCAGTTCTTC. It translates to CASSQQGAGYNEQFF.

This clone was counted a few times. The CDR3: CASSPRGRGSPLHF. The CDR3 nucleotides read TGTGCCAGCAGCCCGCGCGGGCGTGGGTCACCCCTCCACTTT. The chain employs TRBV9 and TRBJ1-6; D gene ambiguous. V lost 4 bases to trimming and J lost 10 bases, with 15 bases between them. Germline V gives CDR1 SGDLS, CDR2 YYNGEE. The CDR3 extends over 14 amino acids. Full variable domain (outside the CDR3, taken from reference TRBV9 and TRBJ1-6): DSGVTQTPKHLITATGQRVTLRCSPRSGDLSVYWYQQSLDQGLQFLIQYYNGEERAKGNILERFSAQQFPDLHSELNLSSLELGDSALYFCASSPRGRGSPLHFGNGTRLTVT.

This chain links TRBV28 with TRBJ1-5; TRBD1 matches 8 bases. With 1 base clipped from V and 10 bases from J, the junction kept 9 bases outside the gene matches. Germline CDR1 is MDHEN and CDR2 is SYDVKM. CDR3 length: 15 amino acids. The CDR3, as DNA: TGTGCCAGCAGTTTATCAGGGGGCAGAATCCGACCCCAGCATTTT. It encodes CASSLSGGRIRPQHF. The full variable domain, its missing parts supplied by reference TRBV28 and TRBJ1-5, is DVKVTQSSRYLVKRTGEKVFLECVQDMDHENMFWYRQDPGLGLRLIYFSYDVKMKEKGDIPEGYSVSREKKERFSLILESASTNQTSMYLCASSLSGGRIRPQHFGDGTRLSIL.

The chain's CDR3 is CASMTTGNQPQHF. CDR3 DNA: TGTGCCAGCATGACTACGGGCAATCAGCCCCAGCATTTT. The chain links TRBV6-6 to TRBJ1-5; D is uncertain. V shed 7 bases and J shed 2 bases, with 9 bases lying between them. CDR1 MNHNY and CDR2 SVGAGI come from the germline V gene (reference sequence). The CDR3 is made up of 13 amino acids.

In this sample, this clone turned up once. DNA of the CDR3: TGTGCCAGCAGTACGGGACTAGCGGGAAGCGAGCAGTACTTC. Its protein product is CASSTGLAGSEQYF. This chain uses TRBV2 with TRBJ2-7; TRBD2 aligns across 13 bases. Germline V CDR1 and CDR2: SNHLY, FYNNEI. CDR3 size: 14 residues. V was pared by 5 bases and J by 6 bases, with 4 bases of the junction left unmatched. Drawing the rest from reference TRBV2 and TRBJ2-7, the complete variable domain is EPEVTQTPSHQVTQMGQEVILRCVPISNHLYFYWYRQILGQKVEFLVSFYNNEISEKSEIFDDQFSVERPDGSNFTLKIRSTKLEDSAMYFCASSTGLAGSEQYFGPGTRLTVT.

The CDR3 protein is CASSGSGGTDTQYF. CDR3 nucleotide sequence: TGTGCCAGCAGTGGTAGCGGGGGTACGGATACGCAGTATTTT. The genes are TRBV2 and TRBJ2-3, with 9 nucleotides matching TRBD2. This CDR3 has 14 residues. Germline assignment: CDR1 SNHLY and CDR2 FYNNEI. The V segment lost 4 bases and the J segment 6 bases; nucleotides outside the gene matches: 5.

This chain uses TRBV3-1 (or the pseudogene TRBV3-2) with TRBJ1-4; 8 bases agree with TRBD1. The CDR3 runs to 15 residues. Trimming at V came to 4 bases and at J to 6 bases, leaving 7 bases not matched to a gene. Germline V gives CDR1 LGHDT, CDR2 YNNKEL (reference sequence). Here the CDR3 DNA reads TGTGCCAGCAGCCCGAGGAGGACAGGGTATGAAAAACTGTTTTTT. It yields the protein CASSPRRTGYEKLFF.

This chain joins TRBV24-1 and TRBJ2-3; TRBD2 matches at 8 bases. Germline lookup yields CDR1 KGHDR and CDR2 SFDVKD. The CDR3 consists of 14 residues. Trimming took 6 bases from V and 3 from J; bases not matched to a gene: 4. The CDR3 DNA reads as TGTGCCACCAGTTTGGGACTAGAGACAGATACGCAGTATTTT. Encoded protein: CATSLGLETDTQYF.

The gene calls are TRBV10-3 and TRBJ2-3; 9 bases fit TRBD1. The CDR3 length is 15 residues. V lost 5 bases, J lost 3 bases, and 6 bases stayed unmatched. Germline assignment: CDR1 ENHRY and CDR2 SYGVKD. In nucleotides, the CDR3 is TGTGCCATCAGTCCCCCGGGACAGGGAACAGATACGCAGTATTTT. It encodes CAISPPGQGTDTQYF.

This clone was observed a few times. The rearrangement joins TRBV11-2 to TRBJ2-5; 11 bases match TRBD1. With V trimmed by 1 base and J by 6 bases, 7 bases remained unmatched. CDR1 and CDR2 (germline): SGHAT, FQNNGV. CDR3 length: 16 residues. The DNA of the CDR3 is TGTGCCAGCAGCTTAGTGCGGACAGGGGGCGCCCAGACCCAGTACTTC. This codes for CASSLVRTGGAQTQYF.

This clone was detected once. The V call is TRBV5-5, the J call TRBJ1-4; TRBD1 matches 8 bases. The J segment lost 8 bases and the V segment lost 2 bases, leaving 8 bases of the junction unmatched. Germline CDR1 and CDR2: SGHKS and YYEKEE (reference sequence). The CDR3 length is 15 residues. The CDR3 coding sequence is TGTGCCAGCAGCTTCTTGGACAGGGCTTACGAAAAACTGTTTTTT. Its protein product is CASSFLDRAYEKLFF.

The table lists this clone with a count of one. V and J are TRBV6-2 or TRBV6-3 and TRBJ2-7; 10 bases fit TRBD1. The CDR3 spans 17 residues. From germline, CDR1 is MNHEY and CDR2 SVGEGT. Trimming cost V 2 bases and J 2 bases; bases outside gene matches: 9. CDR3 sequence: CASSYPLPGQGTYEQYF. DNA for the CDR3: TGTGCCAGCAGTTACCCCCTTCCGGGACAGGGGACCTACGAGCAGTACTTC.

The chain joins TRBV2 to TRBJ2-7, with 8 bases matching TRBD1. This CDR3 comprises 12 residues. Per the germline V gene, CDR1 is SNHLY and CDR2 is FYNNEI. With V trimmed by 8 bases and J by 2 bases, 2 bases remained unmatched. The CDR3, as DNA: TGTGCCAGCGACAGGGGCGCCTACGAGCAGTACTTC. As protein: CASDRGAYEQYF.

CDR3 amino acids: CASSLVGGGETQYF. CDR3 coding DNA: TGTGCCAGCAGTTTGGTAGGGGGCGGAGAGACCCAGTACTTC. J is TRBJ2-5 and V is TRBV27; 7 bases are shared with TRBD1. Looked up from germline, CDR1 is MNHEY and CDR2 is SMNVEV (reference sequence). CDR3 length: 14 residues. Trimming took 3 bases from V and 4 from J; bases not matched to a gene: 5.